This T cell receptor (beta chain) was sequenced during a study of blood T cell repertoires in COVID-19. Study-level information: The cDNA or gDNA used as material had been derived from T cells, B-cell-depleted T cells, or PBMCs.

CDR3 length equals 13 residues. The germline V gene has CDR1 KGHSY and CDR2 FQNENV. The V and J ends lost 2 bases and 5 bases respectively, with 7 bases between them. Measured with immunoSEQ multiplex PCR; TCRdb has only the in-frame clones, and not every one. The data contain 110,000 or so clones, about two thirds of them singletons. The sequence was collected from a woman in her thirties or forties with acute or convalescent COVID-19. The chain combines TRBV16 with TRBJ1-5; no definite D call. Sample: peripheral blood. CDR3 loop: CASSQGGYQPQHF. Here the CDR3 DNA reads TGTGCCAGCAGCCAAGGAGGGTATCAGCCCCAGCATTTT.